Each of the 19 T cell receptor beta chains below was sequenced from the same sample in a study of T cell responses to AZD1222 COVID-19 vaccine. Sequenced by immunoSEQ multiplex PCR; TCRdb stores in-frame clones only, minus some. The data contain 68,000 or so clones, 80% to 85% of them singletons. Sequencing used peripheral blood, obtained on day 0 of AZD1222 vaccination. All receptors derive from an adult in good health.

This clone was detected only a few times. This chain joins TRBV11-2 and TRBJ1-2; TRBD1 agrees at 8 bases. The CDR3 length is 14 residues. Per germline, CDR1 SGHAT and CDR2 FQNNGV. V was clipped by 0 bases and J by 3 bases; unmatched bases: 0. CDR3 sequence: CASSLEQGDYGYTF. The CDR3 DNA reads TGTGCCAGCAGCTTAGAACAGGGGGACTATGGCTACACCTTC.

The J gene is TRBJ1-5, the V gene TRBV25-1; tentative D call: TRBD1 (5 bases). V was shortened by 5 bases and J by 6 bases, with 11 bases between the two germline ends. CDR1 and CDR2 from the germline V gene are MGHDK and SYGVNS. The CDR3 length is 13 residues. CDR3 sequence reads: CASSTGGTQPQHF. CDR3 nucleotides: TGTGCCAGCAGTACAGGTGGAACTCAGCCCCAGCATTTT. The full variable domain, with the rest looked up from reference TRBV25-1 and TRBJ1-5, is EADIYQTPRYLVIGTGKKITLECSQTMGHDKMYWYQQDPGMELHLIHYSYGVNSTEKGDLSSESTVSRIRTEHFPLTLESARPSHTSQYLCASSTGGTQPQHFGDGTRLSIL.

The CDR3 sequence: CASKGQGNTGELFF. CDR3 coding DNA: TGTGCCAGCAAGGGACAGGGTAACACCGGGGAGCTGTTTTTT. The chain combines TRBV2 with TRBJ2-2, with TRBD1 identical over 9 bases. Germline values: CDR1 SNHLY, CDR2 FYNNEI. V was clipped by 7 bases and J by 2 bases; unmatched bases: 2. The CDR3 covers 14 residues.

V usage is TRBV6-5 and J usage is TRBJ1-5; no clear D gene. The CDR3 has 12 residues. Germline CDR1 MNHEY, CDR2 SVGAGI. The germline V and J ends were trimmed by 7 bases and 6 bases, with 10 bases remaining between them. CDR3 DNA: TGTGCCAGCATGGTGGCAAGTCAGCCCCAGCATTTT. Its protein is CASMVASQPQHF.

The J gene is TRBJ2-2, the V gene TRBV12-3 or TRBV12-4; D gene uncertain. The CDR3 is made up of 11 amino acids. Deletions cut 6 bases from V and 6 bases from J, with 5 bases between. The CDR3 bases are TGTGCCAGCAGGGCTGCCGGGGAGCTGTTTTTT. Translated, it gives CASRAAGELFF.

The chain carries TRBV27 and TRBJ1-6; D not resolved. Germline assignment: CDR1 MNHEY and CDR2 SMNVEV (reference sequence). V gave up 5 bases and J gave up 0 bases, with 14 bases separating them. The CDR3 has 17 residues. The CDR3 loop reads CASSPALVSSYNSPLHF. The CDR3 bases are TGTGCCAGCAGTCCTGCTCTAGTCAGCTCCTATAATTCACCCCTCCACTTT.

Written as DNA, the CDR3 is TGTGCCAGCAGCCTCGGGGGCGGGCCCACCGGGGAGCTGTTTTTT. Protein sequence: CASSLGGGPTGELFF. V is TRBV9 and J is TRBJ2-2; possibly TRBD1 or TRBD2 for D (6 bases each). The ends were cut back, 4 bases at V and 4 bases at J, with 14 bases in the middle. CDR1 SGDLS and CDR2 YYNGEE come from the germline V gene. This CDR3 has 15 amino acids.

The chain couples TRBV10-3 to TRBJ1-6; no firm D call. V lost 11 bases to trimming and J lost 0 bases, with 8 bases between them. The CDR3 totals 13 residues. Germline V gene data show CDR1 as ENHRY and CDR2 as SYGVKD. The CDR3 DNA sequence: TGTGCCGCCTCGAGCTCCTATAATTCACCCCTCCACTTT. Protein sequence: CAASSSYNSPLHF.

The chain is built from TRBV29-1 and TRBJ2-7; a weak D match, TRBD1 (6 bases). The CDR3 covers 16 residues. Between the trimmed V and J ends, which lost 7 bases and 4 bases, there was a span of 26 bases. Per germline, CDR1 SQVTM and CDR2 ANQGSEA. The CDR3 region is CSAELQGSPNLYEQYF. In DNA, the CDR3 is TGCAGCGCCGAATTACAGGGCTCCCCGAATTTGTACGAGCAGTACTTC.

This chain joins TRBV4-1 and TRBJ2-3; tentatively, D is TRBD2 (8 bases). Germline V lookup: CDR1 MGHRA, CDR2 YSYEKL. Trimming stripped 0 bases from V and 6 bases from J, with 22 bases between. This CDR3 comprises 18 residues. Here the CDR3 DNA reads TGCGCCAGCAGCCAAGATTACAGGGGCCGCGGGGGGATGGATACGCAGTATTTT. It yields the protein CASSQDYRGRGGMDTQYF.

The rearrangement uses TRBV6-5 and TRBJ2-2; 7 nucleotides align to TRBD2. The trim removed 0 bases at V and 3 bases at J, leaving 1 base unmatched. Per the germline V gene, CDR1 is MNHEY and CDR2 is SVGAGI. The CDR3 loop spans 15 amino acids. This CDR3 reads CASSYSGGDTGELFF. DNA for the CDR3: TGTGCCAGCAGTTACTCGGGAGGGGACACCGGGGAGCTGTTTTTT.

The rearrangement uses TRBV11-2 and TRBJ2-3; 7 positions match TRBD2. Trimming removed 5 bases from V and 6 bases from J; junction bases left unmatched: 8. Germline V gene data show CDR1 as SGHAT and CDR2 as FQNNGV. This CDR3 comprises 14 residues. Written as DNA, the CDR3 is TGTGCCAGCAGCCTAAATCTCGGGGGGGATACGCAGTATTTT. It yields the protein CASSLNLGGDTQYF.

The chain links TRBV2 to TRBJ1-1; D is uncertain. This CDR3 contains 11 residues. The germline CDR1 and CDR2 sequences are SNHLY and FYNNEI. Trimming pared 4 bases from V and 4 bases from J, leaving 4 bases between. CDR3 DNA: TGTGCCAGCAGTGTCGGCACTGAAGCTTTCTTT. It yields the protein CASSVGTEAFF.

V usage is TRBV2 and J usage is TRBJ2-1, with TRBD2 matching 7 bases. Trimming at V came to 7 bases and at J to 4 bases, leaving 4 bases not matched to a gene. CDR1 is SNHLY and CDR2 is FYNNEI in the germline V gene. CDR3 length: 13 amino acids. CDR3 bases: TGTGCCAGCAATTTAGCGGGTTACAATGAGCAGTTCTTC. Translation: CASNLAGYNEQFF.

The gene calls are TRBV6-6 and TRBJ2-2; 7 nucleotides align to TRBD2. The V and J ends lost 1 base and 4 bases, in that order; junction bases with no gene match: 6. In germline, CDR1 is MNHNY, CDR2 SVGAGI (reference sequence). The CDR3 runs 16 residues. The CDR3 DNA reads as TGTGCCAGCAGTTACTATCCAGCGGGGACCACCGGGGAGCTGTTTTTT. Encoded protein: CASSYYPAGTTGELFF.

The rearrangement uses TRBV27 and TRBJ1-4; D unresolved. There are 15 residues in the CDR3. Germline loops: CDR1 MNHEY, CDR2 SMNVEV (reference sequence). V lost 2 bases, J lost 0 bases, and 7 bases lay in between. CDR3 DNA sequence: TGTGCCAGCAGTTTAATTGGGGCAACTAATGAAAAACTGTTTTTT. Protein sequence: CASSLIGATNEKLFF. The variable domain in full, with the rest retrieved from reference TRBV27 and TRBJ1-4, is EAQVTQNPRYLITVTGKKLTVTCSQNMNHEYMSWYRQDPGLGLRQIYYSMNVEVTDKGDVPEGYKVSRKEKRNFPLILESPSPNQTSLYFCASSLIGATNEKLFFGSGTQLSVL.

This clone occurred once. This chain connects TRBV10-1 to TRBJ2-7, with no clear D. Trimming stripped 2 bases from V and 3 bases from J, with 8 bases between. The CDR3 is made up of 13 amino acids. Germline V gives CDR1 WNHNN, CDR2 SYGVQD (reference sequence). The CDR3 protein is CASSELGHYEQYF. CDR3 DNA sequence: TGCGCCAGCAGTGAGCTGGGCCACTACGAGCAGTACTTC.

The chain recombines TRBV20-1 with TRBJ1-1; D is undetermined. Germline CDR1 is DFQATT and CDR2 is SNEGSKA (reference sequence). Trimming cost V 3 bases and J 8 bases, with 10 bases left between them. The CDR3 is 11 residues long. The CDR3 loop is CSASPSTEAFF. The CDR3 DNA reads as TGCAGTGCTAGCCCATCAACCGAAGCTTTCTTT.

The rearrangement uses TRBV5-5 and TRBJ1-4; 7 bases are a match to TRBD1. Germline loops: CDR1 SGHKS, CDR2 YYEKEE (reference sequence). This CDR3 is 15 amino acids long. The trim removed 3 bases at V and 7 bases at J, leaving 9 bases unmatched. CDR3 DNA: TGTGCCAGCAGCTCAGTCTCGGGACAGAGTGAAAAACTGTTTTTT. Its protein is CASSSVSGQSEKLFF.